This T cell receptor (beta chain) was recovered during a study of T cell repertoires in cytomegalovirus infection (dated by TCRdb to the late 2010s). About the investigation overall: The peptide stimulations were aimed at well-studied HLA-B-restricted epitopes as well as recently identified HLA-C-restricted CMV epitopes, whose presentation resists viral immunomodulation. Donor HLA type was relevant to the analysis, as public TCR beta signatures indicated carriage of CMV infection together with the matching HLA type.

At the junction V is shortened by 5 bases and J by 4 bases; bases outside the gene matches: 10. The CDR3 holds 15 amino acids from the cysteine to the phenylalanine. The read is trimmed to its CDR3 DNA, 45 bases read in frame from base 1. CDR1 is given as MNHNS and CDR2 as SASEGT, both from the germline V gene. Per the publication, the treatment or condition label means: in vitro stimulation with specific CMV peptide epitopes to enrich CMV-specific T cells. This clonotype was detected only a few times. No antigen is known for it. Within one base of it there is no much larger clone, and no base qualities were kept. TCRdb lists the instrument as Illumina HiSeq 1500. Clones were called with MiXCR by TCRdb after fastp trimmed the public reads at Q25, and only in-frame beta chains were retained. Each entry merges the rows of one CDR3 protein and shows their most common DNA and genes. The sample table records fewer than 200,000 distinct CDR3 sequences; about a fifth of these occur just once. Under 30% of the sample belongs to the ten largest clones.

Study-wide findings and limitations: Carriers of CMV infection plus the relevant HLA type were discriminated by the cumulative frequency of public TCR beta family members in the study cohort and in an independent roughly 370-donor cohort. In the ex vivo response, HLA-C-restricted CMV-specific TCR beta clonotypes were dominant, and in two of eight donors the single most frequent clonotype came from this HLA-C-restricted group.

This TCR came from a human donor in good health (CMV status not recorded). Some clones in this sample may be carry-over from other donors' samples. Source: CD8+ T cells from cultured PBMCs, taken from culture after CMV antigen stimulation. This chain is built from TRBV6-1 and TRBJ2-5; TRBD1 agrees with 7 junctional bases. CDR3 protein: CASSTTGVWGETQYF. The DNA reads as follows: TGTGCCAGCAGTACAACAGGGGTTTGGGGAGAGACCCAGTACTTC.